This T cell receptor (beta chain) derives from a study of human thymus T cells. General study points: Use of V and J genes seemed skewed within the thymic and blood repertoires.

The repertoire was sequenced with immunoSEQ multiplex PCR; TCRdb's copy has only in-frame clones and lacks some. Among 57,000 or so clones listed, approximately 95% were seen once. The CDR3 covers 15 residues. Germline CDR1 and CDR2: MGHRA and YSYEKL. Germline trimming cut 4 bases from V and 6 bases from J; bases unmatched to any gene: 12. Immunologically healthy infants in Finland undergoing congenital heart defect surgery were the donors. Only four of the eight donors provided an approximately 0.5-1 mL blood sample. Blood DNA came from all available leukocytes, not a fixed cell number. As to this clone: No antigen is known for it.

The clonotype comes from a boy younger than two with a congenital heart defect but otherwise immunologically healthy. Input material: blood. This chain joins TRBV4-1 and TRBJ2-7; 7 bases match TRBD1. CDR3: CASSRPGQDRGEQYF. The CDR3 region has the DNA TGCGCCAGCAGCCGGCCTGGACAGGATCGGGGCGAGCAGTACTTC.